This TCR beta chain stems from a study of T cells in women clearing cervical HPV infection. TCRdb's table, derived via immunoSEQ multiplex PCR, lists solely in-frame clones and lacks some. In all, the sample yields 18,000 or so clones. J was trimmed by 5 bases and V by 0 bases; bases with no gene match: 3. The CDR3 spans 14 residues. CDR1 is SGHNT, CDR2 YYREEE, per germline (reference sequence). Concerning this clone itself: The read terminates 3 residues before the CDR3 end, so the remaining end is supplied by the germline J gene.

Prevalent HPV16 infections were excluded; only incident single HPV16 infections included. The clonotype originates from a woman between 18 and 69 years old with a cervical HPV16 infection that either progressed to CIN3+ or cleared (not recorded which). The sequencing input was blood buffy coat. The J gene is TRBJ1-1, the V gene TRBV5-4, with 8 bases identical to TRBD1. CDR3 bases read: TGTGCCAGCAGCTTGGGCAGGGGGCGGACTGAA. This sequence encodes CASSLGRGRTE. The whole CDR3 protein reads CASSLGRGRTEAFF.